The 30 T cell receptor beta chains below come from one sample, sequenced in a study of glioma-infiltrating T cells after dendritic cell vaccination. Generated by immunoSEQ multiplex PCR, the TCRdb table keeps only in-frame clones and is missing some. The table records about 99,000 clones, roughly 81% of them present only once. The material was blood, obtained before dendritic cell vaccination. All receptors derive from a human donor with glioblastoma.

This chain links TRBV7-9 with TRBJ2-3, with D maybe TRBD2 (6 bases). The CDR3 length is 16 residues. V shed 3 bases and J shed 4 bases, with 17 bases lying between them. Germline-derived CDR1 and CDR2 are SEHNR and FQNEAQ (reference sequence). CDR3 sequence reads: CASSFISGGSADTQYF. CDR3 in DNA: TGTGCCAGCAGCTTCATCAGTGGGGGGAGCGCAGATACGCAGTATTTT.

This clone was seen a few times. The rearrangement joins TRBV18 to TRBJ1-1; 8 nucleotides line up with TRBD1. CDR1 is KGHSH, CDR2 LQKENI, per germline. Germline trimming cut 4 bases from V and 1 base from J; bases unmatched to any gene: 11. This CDR3 is 17 amino acids long. The CDR3 spells CASSQGTGKKANTEAFF. The DNA for the CDR3 is TGTGCCAGCTCACAAGGGACAGGCAAAAAGGCGAACACTGAAGCTTTCTTT.

The chain employs TRBV19 and TRBJ1-4, with a possible D match to TRBD1 (5 bases). From germline, CDR1 is LNHDA and CDR2 SQIVND (reference sequence). This CDR3 has 14 residues. V was pared by 5 bases and J by 8 bases, with 15 bases between. The CDR3 region is CASSLVRVGEKLFF. CDR3 nucleotide sequence: TGTGCCAGTAGTCTCGTCAGGGTAGGGGAAAAACTGTTTTTT.

This clone was recorded once. The chain is built from TRBV19 and TRBJ1-2, with 7 bases lining up with TRBD1. V dropped 6 bases and J dropped 4; count of bases not matched to a gene: 8. Germline CDR1 is LNHDA and CDR2 is SQIVND (reference sequence). The CDR3 is 14 amino acids. The CDR3 DNA sequence: TGTGCCAGTAGGCAAACAGGGGAAGCCTATGGCTACACCTTC. Residues: CASRQTGEAYGYTF.

The chain employs TRBV7-9 and TRBJ2-7; 11 bases agree with TRBD1. The ends lost 5 bases at V and 6 bases at J; junction bases unmatched: 6. Per germline, CDR1 SEHNR and CDR2 FQNEAQ (reference sequence). This CDR3 comprises 14 residues. The CDR3 coding sequence is TGTGCCAGCAGCCCGGGACAGGGGGTAACCGAGCAGTACTTC. Translating gives CASSPGQGVTEQYF.

This clone was observed once. The V gene is TRBV19, the J gene TRBJ2-3, with 7 bases lining up with TRBD1. The CDR3 runs 13 residues. Per the germline V gene, CDR1 is LNHDA and CDR2 is SQIVND (reference sequence). The V gene end was trimmed by 9 bases and the J gene end by 1 base; junction bases not matched to a gene: 4. The CDR3 here is CASRDRGTDTQYF. CDR3 DNA sequence: TGTGCCAGCCGGGACAGAGGCACAGATACGCAGTATTTT.

The J gene is TRBJ2-5, the V gene TRBV27; 7 nucleotides match TRBD1. Losses at the gene ends were 5 bases for V and 7 bases for J; bases not matched to a gene: 13. CDR1 and CDR2 from the germline V gene are MNHEY and SMNVEV (reference sequence). This CDR3 contains 15 residues. CDR3 amino acids: CASSQDKQGSGTQYF. Written as DNA, the CDR3 is TGTGCCAGCAGTCAAGATAAACAGGGGTCGGGGACCCAGTACTTC.

CDR3 DNA sequence: TGTGCCAGCCGAGGACAGGGGTTTGAAGCTTTCTTT. Translated: CASRGQGFEAFF. The chain carries TRBV27 and TRBJ1-1; 9 bases are a match to TRBD1. Germline V lookup: CDR1 MNHEY, CDR2 SMNVEV (reference sequence). V shed 8 bases and J 7 bases; nucleotides not matched to a gene: 5. CDR3 length equals 12 residues.

The CDR3 reads CASSQDLYRGKRGSSSPLHF. The CDR3 region has the DNA TGCGCCAGCAGCCAAGATTTATACAGGGGGAAACGGGGGTCCAGTTCACCCCTCCACTTT. The J gene is TRBJ1-6, the V gene TRBV4-1; 8 nucleotides agree with TRBD1. The germline V gene has CDR1 MGHRA and CDR2 YSYEKL. V dropped 0 bases and J dropped 9; count of bases not matched to a gene: 19. CDR3 size: 20 residues.

The genes are TRBV2 and TRBJ1-1, with D unclear. Trimming pared 3 bases from V and 7 bases from J, leaving 9 bases between. CDR1 SNHLY and CDR2 FYNNEI come from the germline V gene. CDR3 length: 12 residues. The chain's CDR3 is CASSDGGYEAFF. The CDR3 coding sequence is TGTGCCAGCAGTGATGGAGGGTATGAAGCTTTCTTT.

V usage is TRBV7-6 and J usage is TRBJ1-2; TRBD1 matches 7 bases. The CDR3 is made up of 15 amino acids. Germline V gene lookup returns CDR1 SGHVS and CDR2 FNYEAQ. Trimming took 7 bases from V and 3 from J; bases not matched to a gene: 11. CDR3 sequence reads: CASTINPGTDYGYTF. The CDR3 DNA sequence: TGTGCCAGCACCATAAACCCCGGGACAGACTATGGCTACACCTTC. Filled out from reference TRBV7-6 and TRBJ1-2, the complete variable domain reads GAGVSQSPRYKVTKRGQDVALRCDPISGHVSLYWYRQALGQGPEFLTYFNYEAQQDKSGLPNDRFSAERPEGSISTLTIQRTEQRDSAMYRCASTINPGTDYGYTFGSGTRLTVV.

This clone was observed once. The rearrangement links TRBV7-3 to TRBJ2-3, with 11 bases that match TRBD2. The V and J ends lost 1 base and 6 bases, in that order; junction bases with no gene match: 3. In germline, CDR1 is SGHTA, CDR2 FQGTGA. The CDR3 loop spans 15 amino acids. CDR3 sequence (DNA): TGTGCCAGCAGCTTAATAGCGGGGGGGGCGGATACGCAGTATTTT. Its protein is CASSLIAGGADTQYF.

CDR3 sequence reads: CASKRRGGYVNGYTF. The CDR3 DNA sequence: TGTGCCAGTAAGCGACGCGGAGGATACGTTAATGGCTACACCTTC. The V and J genes are TRBV19 and TRBJ1-2; unclear D gene. CDR1 LNHDA and CDR2 SQIVND come from the germline V gene (reference sequence). The CDR3 length is 15 residues. V was clipped by 7 bases and J by 6 bases, with 21 bases between them.

CDR3 loop: CASSLGDRGGEQYF. DNA of the CDR3: TGCGCCAGCAGCTTGGGGGACAGGGGGGGCGAGCAGTACTTC. V is TRBV5-1 and J is TRBJ2-7, with TRBD1 identical over 11 bases. V shed 0 bases and J 6 bases; nucleotides not matched to a gene: 2. CDR1 SGHRS and CDR2 YFSETQ come from the germline V gene. CDR3 length equals 14 residues. The whole variable domain, filled in from reference TRBV5-1 and TRBJ2-7, reads KAGVTQTPRYLIKTRGQQVTLSCSPISGHRSVSWYQQTPGQGLQFLFEYFSETQRNKGNFPGRFSGRQFSNSRSEMNVSTLELGDSALYLCASSLGDRGGEQYFGPGTRLTVT.

The chain is built from TRBV9 and TRBJ2-1; 9 nucleotides agree with TRBD1. Unmatched junction bases numbered 9, after V lost 4 bases and J lost 4 bases. This CDR3 region has 16 residues. The germline V gene encodes CDR1 SGDLS and CDR2 YYNGEE. Here the CDR3 DNA reads TGTGCCAGCAGCTTTCAACAGGGGGCCTCTTACAATGAGCAGTTCTTC. Translation: CASSFQQGASYNEQFF.

The gene calls are TRBV4-1 and TRBJ1-1; no clear D. Trimming removed 2 bases from V and 4 bases from J, with 11 bases in between. There are 14 residues in the CDR3. Germline V gives CDR1 MGHRA, CDR2 YSYEKL. For the CDR3, the DNA is TGCGCCAGCAGCCAACCCCGGGGAGGCACTGAAGCTTTCTTT. Amino acid sequence: CASSQPRGGTEAFF.

The rearrangement uses TRBV6-6 and TRBJ1-6, with D unresolved. The CDR3 has 15 amino acids. Germline values: CDR1 MNHNY, CDR2 SVGAGI (reference sequence). V was shortened by 0 bases and J by 5 bases, with 8 bases between the two germline ends. The CDR3 DNA sequence: TGTGCCAGCAGTTACTCACAGAAAAATAATTCACCCCTCCACTTT. Encoded protein: CASSYSQKNNSPLHF.

The chain links TRBV6-6 to TRBJ2-3, with 8 bases identical to TRBD2. CDR3 size: 14 residues. Germline V gene lookup returns CDR1 MNHNY and CDR2 SVGAGI (reference sequence). Unmatched junction bases numbered 2, after V lost 2 bases and J lost 4 bases. The CDR3 loop reads CASSYPTSADTQYF. DNA of the CDR3: TGTGCCAGCAGTTACCCGACTAGCGCAGATACGCAGTATTTT.

The rearrangement uses TRBV5-1 and TRBJ2-1; weak D call: TRBD1 (5 bases). From germline, CDR1 is SGHRS and CDR2 YFSETQ. Trimming took 7 bases from V and 0 from J, leaving 14 bases between them. This CDR3 spans 15 amino acids. CDR3 DNA: TGCGCCAGCCGCCCCCAGGGAAGCTCCTACAATGAGCAGTTCTTC. It translates to CASRPQGSSYNEQFF.

V usage is TRBV5-1 and J usage is TRBJ1-1; no clear D. Germline values: CDR1 SGHRS, CDR2 YFSETQ. V was shortened by 3 bases and J by 5 bases, with 14 bases between the two germline ends. The CDR3 length is 14 residues. The CDR3 DNA reads TGCGCCAGCAGCTCCGTCGACGGAGGGACTGAAGCTTTCTTT. Translating it yields CASSSVDGGTEAFF.

The V call is TRBV13, the J call TRBJ1-1; 8 bases align to TRBD1. V dropped 5 bases and J dropped 4; count of bases not matched to a gene: 9. Germline V gene sequence: CDR1 PRHDT, CDR2 FYEKMQ (reference sequence). CDR3 length: 15 residues. The chain's CDR3 is CASSDRTGRATEAFF. For the CDR3, the DNA is TGTGCCAGCAGCGATCGGACAGGGCGGGCCACTGAAGCTTTCTTT.

The chain uses TRBV27 and TRBJ1-2, with TRBD1 matching over 9 bases. After removal of 3 bases from V and 5 bases from J, the junction contained 1 base not matched to a gene. Germline CDR1 reads MNHEY; CDR2 reads SMNVEV (reference sequence). The CDR3 is made up of 13 amino acids. CDR3 nucleotides: TGTGCCAGCAGTTTTGGACAGGGGTATGGCTACACCTTC. It specifies CASSFGQGYGYTF.

The V and J genes are TRBV13 and TRBJ2-1; D perhaps matches TRBD1 (6 bases). The CDR3 has 15 residues. The V end lost 4 bases, the J end lost 3 bases, and 13 bases lay between the germline ends. CDR1 is PRHDT, CDR2 FYEKMQ, per germline (reference sequence). Written as DNA, the CDR3 is TGTGCCAGCAGCTCAGGGGTCATCGGCTACAATGAGCAGTTCTTC. Its translation: CASSSGVIGYNEQFF.

The J gene is TRBJ1-2, the V gene TRBV4-1, with TRBD1 matching 10 bases. The V gene end was trimmed by 5 bases and the J gene end by 4 bases; junction bases not matched to a gene: 7. There are 15 residues in the CDR3. Germline V lookup: CDR1 MGHRA, CDR2 YSYEKL. CDR3 DNA: TGCGCCAGCAGCACGCCGGGACAGGGGATCTATGGCTACACCTTC. Protein: CASSTPGQGIYGYTF.

This rearrangement joins TRBV30 to TRBJ1-2; 9 positions agree with TRBD1. The CDR3 is 13 amino acids. V lost 6 bases to trimming and J lost 2 bases; unmatched junction nucleotides: 4. Germline V gives CDR1 GTSNPN, CDR2 SVGIG (reference sequence). The CDR3 nucleotides read TGTGCCTGCGGGACAGGGATAAACTATGGCTACACCTTC. Protein product: CACGTGINYGYTF.

This rearrangement joins TRBV5-1 to TRBJ2-7; D possibly corresponds to TRBD2 (5 bases). V was shortened by 4 bases and J by 2 bases, with 16 bases between the two germline ends. The CDR3 is made up of 15 amino acids. Germline CDR1 is SGHRS and CDR2 is YFSETQ. CDR3 residues: CASSPEPSPAYEQYF. The CDR3 DNA follows: TGCGCCAGCAGCCCGGAGCCTAGCCCCGCCTACGAGCAGTACTTC.

The chain couples TRBV10-2 to TRBJ2-2; D may be TRBD1 (6 bases). The V gene lost 6 bases and the J gene lost 5 bases, with 13 bases spanning the gap. This CDR3 comprises 14 residues. CDR1 is WSHSY and CDR2 is SAAADI in the germline V gene. The CDR3 DNA follows: TGCGCCAGCAGCCATACAGGGCGAACCGGGGAGCTGTTTTTT. Translation: CASSHTGRTGELFF.

The CDR3 loop reads CAISAASGGRGDTQYF. As DNA, the CDR3 is TGTGCCATCAGTGCGGCTAGCGGGGGGAGGGGAGATACGCAGTATTTT. V is TRBV10-3 and J is TRBJ2-3; 11 bases align to TRBD2. This CDR3 comprises 16 residues. V lost 4 bases to trimming and J lost 5 bases; unmatched junction nucleotides: 8. Germline V gene lookup returns CDR1 ENHRY and CDR2 SYGVKD.

The chain carries TRBV6-1 and TRBJ2-7, with D possibly being TRBD1 (6 bases). The CDR3 extends over 15 amino acids. With 6 bases removed from V and 2 bases from J, the gap between germline ends came to 17 bases. From germline, CDR1 is MNHNS and CDR2 SASEGT. The CDR3 DNA reads TGTGCCAGCAGAGTAGCTGGGGGCGAACCCTACGAGCAGTACTTC. Protein: CASRVAGGEPYEQYF.

The rearrangement joins TRBV19 to TRBJ1-1; weak D call: TRBD1 (5 bases). Between the trimmed V and J ends, which lost 3 bases and 6 bases, there was a span of 14 bases. Germline CDR1 LNHDA, CDR2 SQIVND (reference sequence). The CDR3 covers 14 residues. The CDR3 nucleotides are TGTGCCAGTAGTATCGGGACTCGAGAGGCTGAAGCTTTCTTT. It specifies CASSIGTREAEAFF.